This TCR beta chain is from a study of blood T cell repertoires in COVID-19. Study overall: The United States, Italy and Spain supplied acute and convalescent COVID-19 samples.

After removal of 6 bases from V and 4 bases from J, the junction contained 6 bases not matched to a gene. From germline, CDR1 is SQVTM and CDR2 ANQGSEA. The CDR3 length is 13 residues. Only in-frame clones appear in the TCRdb table, and some are missing; sequencing was by immunoSEQ multiplex PCR. The sample consists of 210,000 or so clones, about 84% of them appearing once. About this clone itself: This specimen includes other DNA sequences encoding the same CDR3.

This rearrangement joins TRBV29-1 to TRBJ1-1; 9 bases agree with TRBD1. This clonotype originated in a man between 60 and 75 years old who had recovered from COVID-19. Material: PBMCs or T cells enriched from blood (not recorded which). This chain's CDR3 is CSVEGQGGTEAFF. Written as DNA, the CDR3 is TGCAGCGTCGAGGGACAGGGTGGCACTGAAGCTTTCTTT. The whole variable domain, filled in from reference TRBV29-1 and TRBJ1-1, reads SAVISQKPSRDICQRGTSLTIQCQVDSQVTMMFWYRQQPGQSLTLIATANQGSEATYESGFVIDKFPISRPNLTFSTLTVSNMSPEDSSIYLCSVEGQGGTEAFFGQGTRLTVV.